The 31 T cell receptor beta chains below come from one sample, sequenced in a study of blood T cells in healthy people across ages. Combining a sample-barcoded 5' primer with a J-beta primer mix, a second PCR ran for 7 to 11 cycles. From the 5' RACE reads, TCRdb called clonotypes with MiXCR, one entry per CDR3 protein. The sample includes around 780,000 distinct CDR3 sequences, just over 55% of them seen just once. Sequenced material: blood. These receptor sequences come from a man aged 35-49 years in good health.

The J gene is TRBJ2-1, the V gene TRBV27, with TRBD2 identical over 7 bases. The CDR3 runs 13 residues. CDR1 MNHEY and CDR2 SMNVEV come from the germline V gene (reference sequence). V shed 6 bases and J 8 bases; nucleotides not matched to a gene: 7. CDR3 bases: TGTGCCAGCAGCCACGGGGGGTTAGATGAGCAGTTCTTC. Translating gives CASSHGGLDEQFF.

This clonotype was picked up a small number of times. The chain combines TRBV28 with TRBJ2-5; the match to TRBD2 covers 8 bases. Looked up from germline, CDR1 is MDHEN and CDR2 is SYDVKM. Trimming took 9 bases from V and 0 from J; bases not matched to a gene: 9. The CDR3 is made up of 15 amino acids. In DNA form, the CDR3 reads TGTGCCAGTAAGGCCGGGGGGGTGTACCAAGAGACCCAGTACTTC. Translated: CASKAGGVYQETQYF.

The chain joins TRBV11-2 to TRBJ2-4; 12 bases are a match to TRBD2. The V and J ends lost 6 bases and 6 bases, in that order; junction bases with no gene match: 6. This CDR3 spans 15 amino acids. Per the germline V gene, CDR1 is SGHAT and CDR2 is FQNNGV. Here the CDR3 reads CASRPSGRALNIQYF. The DNA of the CDR3 is TGTGCCAGCAGACCTAGCGGGAGGGCCTTAAACATTCAGTACTTC.

The table lists this clonotype with many counts. The chain joins TRBV4-2 to TRBJ2-1, with 12 bases aligning to TRBD2. Unmatched junction bases numbered 14, after V lost 3 bases and J lost 8 bases. The CDR3 is 18 amino acids. In germline, CDR1 is LGHNA, CDR2 YNFKEQ. The CDR3 bases are TGTGCCAGCAGCCACGGAGAGCTAGCGGGGGGGCGCGGGGATGAGCAGTTCTTC. Translation gives CASSHGELAGGRGDEQFF.

Of note for this clonotype: Its ends do not fully match the called genes, so a read error is possible. The V and J genes are TRBV7-2 and TRBJ2-3, with D uncertain. Germline CDR1 SGHTA, CDR2 FQGNSA. The CDR3 sequence is 16 residues long. CDR3 in amino acids: CASNLVAGPSTDTQYF. In DNA form, the CDR3 reads TGTGCCAGCAACTTAGTTGCCGGGCCGAGCACAGATACGCAGTATTTT. The whole variable domain, filled in from reference TRBV7-2 and TRBJ2-3, reads GAGVSQSPSNKVTEKGKDVELRCDPISGHTALYWYRQSLGQGLEFLIYFQGNSAPDKSGLPSDRFSAERTGGSVSTLTIQRTQQEDSAVYLCASNLVAGPSTDTQYFGPGTRLTVL.

The V call is TRBV20-1, the J call TRBJ2-5; 11 nucleotides agree with TRBD1. This CDR3 has 14 amino acids. V lost 5 bases, J lost 4 bases, and 6 bases stayed unmatched. Germline V CDR1 and CDR2: DFQATT, SNEGSKA (reference sequence). The CDR3 spells CSAGSDRGLETQYF. Here the CDR3 DNA reads TGCAGTGCTGGCTCGGACAGGGGGCTAGAGACCCAGTACTTC.

Only a few counts were recorded for this clonotype. This chain uses TRBV27 with TRBJ2-7, with a weak D call TRBD1 (6 bases). Germline CDR1 is MNHEY and CDR2 is SMNVEV (reference sequence). V dropped 8 bases and J dropped 3 bases, with 20 bases sitting between them. The CDR3 contains 15 residues. The CDR3 coding sequence is TGTGCCAGCGGTCAGACAGGTAGTTTAATCTACGAGCAGTACTTC. It codes for CASGQTGSLIYEQYF.

This clonotype was seen only a few times. The CDR3 bases are TGTGCCAGCAGCCAAGGCGGGGATGGTACAGATACGCAGTATTTT. Amino acid sequence: CASSQGGDGTDTQYF. The rearrangement links TRBV4-2 to TRBJ2-3, with TRBD2 as a possible D gene (6 bases). The CDR3 runs to 15 residues. With 1 base removed from V and 3 bases from J, the gap between germline ends came to 11 bases. The germline gives CDR1 LGHNA, CDR2 YNFKEQ.

V is TRBV4-1 and J is TRBJ2-5, with D perhaps matching TRBD2 (6 bases). The V gene's germline CDR1 is MGHRA and CDR2 YSYEKL. V lost 0 bases, J lost 5 bases, and 10 bases lay in between. This CDR3 has 14 residues. The CDR3 is CASSQEPGRETQYF. The CDR3 coding sequence is TGCGCCAGCAGCCAAGAACCGGGGAGGGAGACCCAGTACTTC.

This chain connects TRBV12-3 or TRBV12-4 to TRBJ2-7, with 8 bases matching TRBD1. The CDR3 has 16 residues. V shed 5 bases, J shed 3 bases, and the junction held 12 bases outside the gene matches. The DNA of the CDR3 is TGTGCCAGCAGTCCCCCCGGACAGGGAACTATCTACGAGCAGTACTTC. The encoded protein is CASSPPGQGTIYEQYF.

The gene calls are TRBV7-2 and TRBJ2-3; the D gene is possibly TRBD1 (5 bases). The V gene lost 3 bases and the J gene lost 0 bases, with 10 bases spanning the gap. This CDR3 is built from 15 residues. Per germline, CDR1 SGHTA and CDR2 FQGNSA. In DNA form, the CDR3 reads TGTGCCAGCAGCTTTCAGGGTTCAAGCACAGATACGCAGTATTTT. Translated: CASSFQGSSTDTQYF.

The chain links TRBV11-2 to TRBJ1-5; D gene ambiguous. The V gene lost 5 bases and the J gene lost 2 bases, with 19 bases spanning the gap. CDR1 and CDR2 (germline): SGHAT, FQNNGV. The CDR3 extends over 17 amino acids. The CDR3 DNA follows: TGTGCCAGCAGCCGGACTCCCCTTCGCATGGGCAATCAGCCCCAGCATTTT. It codes for CASSRTPLRMGNQPQHF.

In its sample, this clonotype was seen a few times. The rearrangement joins TRBV6-4 to TRBJ2-6, with a possible D match to TRBD1 (6 bases). The germline gives CDR1 MRHNA, CDR2 SNTAGT. This CDR3 has 14 amino acids. Trimming left V 8 bases short and J 4 bases short, with 12 bases between. CDR3 amino acids: CASPDRSGANVLTF. The DNA of the CDR3 is TGTGCCAGCCCGGACAGATCGGGGGCCAACGTCCTGACTTTC.

This clonotype showed up just a few times. This chain connects TRBV30 to TRBJ2-5; D is tentatively TRBD1 or TRBD2 (5 bases each). CDR3 length: 14 residues. Germline V gene data show CDR1 as GTSNPN and CDR2 as SVGIG (reference sequence). V was pared by 0 bases and J by 4 bases, with 12 bases between. The CDR3 nucleotides read TGTGCCTGGAGTGTTTTCAGGGAGAGAGAGACCCAGTACTTC. Amino acids: CAWSVFRERETQYF.

In its sample, this clonotype was seen a few times. DNA for the CDR3: TGTGCCAGCCGACAGGGAGCCCACGAGCAGTACTTC. Protein sequence: CASRQGAHEQYF. This chain links TRBV6-2 or TRBV6-3 with TRBJ2-7; 7 positions agree with TRBD1. Trimming removed 8 bases from V and 5 bases from J; junction bases left unmatched: 6. Germline V gene data show CDR1 as MNHEY and CDR2 as SVGEGT. This CDR3 is 12 amino acids long.

This chain connects TRBV2 to TRBJ1-1; no reliable D call. CDR3 size: 12 residues. The germline CDR1 and CDR2 sequences are SNHLY and FYNNEI. V lost 9 bases, J lost 5 bases, and 13 bases lay in between. The CDR3 DNA reads TGTGCCAGACGATTTAGGAGTACTGAAGCTTTCTTT. This gives the protein CARRFRSTEAFF. The variable domain in full, completed from reference TRBV2 and TRBJ1-1, reads EPEVTQTPSHQVTQMGQEVILRCVPISNHLYFYWYRQILGQKVEFLVSFYNNEISEKSEIFDDQFSVERPDGSNFTLKIRSTKLEDSAMYFCARRFRSTEAFFGQGTRLTVV.

The sample holds a few counts of this clonotype. The chain links TRBV7-2 to TRBJ2-5; D ambiguous. Germline V gene sequence: CDR1 SGHTA, CDR2 FQGNSA. The CDR3 is made up of 13 amino acids. V was shortened by 5 bases and J by 5 bases, with 12 bases between the two germline ends. CDR3 bases: TGTGCCAGCAGCCAATGGATGAGGGAGACCCAGTACTTC. It encodes CASSQWMRETQYF.

The chain joins TRBV12-3 or TRBV12-4 to TRBJ2-1; D is unresolved. This CDR3 contains 13 residues. V was pared by 7 bases and J by 0 bases, with 7 bases between. CDR3 coding DNA: TGTGCCAGCACGACGACCTCCTACAATGAGCAGTTCTTC. As protein: CASTTTSYNEQFF.

Turning to this clonotype: One base away lies a much larger clone, so this may be a sequencing read error. The chain joins TRBV3-1 to TRBJ1-2, with a tentative D call TRBD1 (5 bases). The germline V gene has CDR1 LGHDT and CDR2 YNNKEL (reference sequence). The CDR3 is 17 amino acids. DNA of the CDR3: TGTGCCGGCAGCCAAGTGTTTGGGGCCAGTTCGAGACACGGCTACACCTTC. Translation: CAGSQVFGASSRHGYTF.

This clonotype has just a few counts. The V and J genes are TRBV28 and TRBJ2-1, with 8 nucleotides matching TRBD1. V shed 4 bases and J 8 bases; nucleotides not matched to a gene: 10. CDR3 length: 15 amino acids. Germline V CDR1 and CDR2: MDHEN, SYDVKM. The CDR3 nucleotides are TGTGCCAGCAGTTCTTCTGGACAGGGTAATGATGAGCAGTTCTTC. Protein: CASSSSGQGNDEQFF.

The rearrangement joins TRBV7-2 to TRBJ2-4, with D possibly TRBD1 on 5 matching bases. The CDR3 is 15 amino acids. Germline CDR1 is SGHTA and CDR2 is FQGNSA. The germline V and J ends were trimmed by 5 bases and 5 bases, with 16 bases remaining between them. CDR3 protein: CASSHRTADENIQYF. CDR3 coding DNA: TGTGCCAGCAGCCACAGGACGGCGGACGAAAACATTCAGTACTTC. Full variable domain (outside the CDR3, taken from reference TRBV7-2 and TRBJ2-4): GAGVSQSPSNKVTEKGKDVELRCDPISGHTALYWYRQSLGQGLEFLIYFQGNSAPDKSGLPSDRFSAERTGGSVSTLTIQRTQQEDSAVYLCASSHRTADENIQYFGAGTRLSVL.

The rearrangement links TRBV9 to TRBJ1-2; D perhaps matches TRBD1 (5 bases). The CDR3 has 14 amino acids. CDR1 SGDLS and CDR2 YYNGEE come from the germline V gene. Trimming removed 0 bases at V and 4 bases at J, with 10 bases between. The CDR3 region has the DNA TGTGCCAGCAGCGTAGGAGACAGCACCTATGGCTACACCTTC. It encodes CASSVGDSTYGYTF. Full variable domain (outside the CDR3, taken from reference TRBV9 and TRBJ1-2): DSGVTQTPKHLITATGQRVTLRCSPRSGDLSVYWYQQSLDQGLQFLIQYYNGEERAKGNILERFSAQQFPDLHSELNLSSLELGDSALYFCASSVGDSTYGYTFGSGTRLTVV.

About this clonotype itself: Just one base apart from a much larger clone, this may be a read error. The chain links TRBV12-3 or TRBV12-4 to TRBJ2-5, with D unresolved. V was trimmed by 5 bases and J by 11 bases, leaving 15 bases between them. This CDR3 has 12 residues. The CDR3 here is CASSDSYNEQYF. The CDR3 DNA sequence: TGTGCCAGCAGTGACTCCTACAATGAGCAGTACTTC.

The chain uses TRBV29-1 and TRBJ2-3; 10 nucleotides match TRBD2. With V trimmed by 2 bases and J by 7 bases, 3 bases remained unmatched. CDR3 length: 13 residues. Germline V gene lookup returns CDR1 SQVTM and CDR2 ANQGSEA. CDR3 in amino acids: CSVETSGINTQYF. As DNA, the CDR3 is TGCAGCGTTGAAACTAGCGGGATAAATACGCAGTATTTT.

This clonotype was detected many times. J is TRBJ2-1 and V is TRBV6-4; TRBD2 aligns across 13 bases. V lost 2 bases, J lost 6 bases, and 1 base stayed unmatched. The CDR3 consists of 15 residues. The germline V gene encodes CDR1 MRHNA and CDR2 SNTAGT. CDR3 nucleotides: TGTGCCAGCAGTGACACTAGCGGGGGGGCCAATGAGCAGTTCTTC. This codes for CASSDTSGGANEQFF.

The gene calls are TRBV2 and TRBJ1-1; maybe TRBD1 (5 bases). The CDR3 runs to 13 residues. Germline V lookup: CDR1 SNHLY, CDR2 FYNNEI. Trimming removed 6 bases at V and 12 bases at J, with 20 bases between. As DNA, the CDR3 is TGTGCCAGCAGCGGGAGGCCCCGGTGGGGGACTTTCTTT. Its protein is CASSGRPRWGTFF.

The V call is TRBV9, the J call TRBJ2-4, with a possible D match to TRBD1 (6 bases). The end of the DNA fits TRBJ2-7 better, so the J call may be wrong. Germline CDR1 SGDLS, CDR2 YYNGEE. CDR3 length: 15 residues. DNA of the CDR3: TGTGCCAGCAGCGGGGGGCGAGACAGCTTCGCCGAGCAGTACTTC. The encoded protein is CASSGGRDSFAEQYF.

This chain connects TRBV28 to TRBJ2-7, with unresolved D. V dropped 4 bases and J dropped 0 bases, with 13 bases sitting between them. This CDR3 is 15 amino acids long. The V gene's germline CDR1 is MDHEN and CDR2 SYDVKM. The CDR3 loop is CASSYPERSSYEQYF. CDR3 coding DNA: TGTGCCAGCAGTTACCCCGAAAGGAGCTCCTACGAGCAGTACTTC.

The V gene is TRBV20-1, the J gene TRBJ2-1; 8 positions match TRBD1. Germline V gene data show CDR1 as DFQATT and CDR2 as SNEGSKA (reference sequence). CDR3 size: 15 residues. Germline trimming cut 0 bases from V and 5 bases from J; bases unmatched to any gene: 6. CDR3 in DNA: TGCAGTGCTAGAGATCTCAGGGGGCTCAACAATGAGCAGTTCTTC. This sequence encodes CSARDLRGLNNEQFF.

This chain joins TRBV2 and TRBJ2-6, with D perhaps assigned TRBD1 or TRBD2 (7 bases each). V lost 6 bases and J lost 2, with 23 bases in between. Germline CDR1 reads SNHLY; CDR2 reads FYNNEI. The CDR3 contains 19 residues. The CDR3 here is CASRKGGVDRAPGANVLTF. CDR3 bases: TGTGCCAGCAGAAAGGGGGGGGTTGACAGGGCCCCTGGGGCCAACGTCCTGACTTTC.

The chain joins TRBV20-1 to TRBJ2-5, with D possibly being TRBD1 (5 bases). V lost 2 bases to trimming and J lost 6 bases, with 16 bases between them. This CDR3 comprises 14 residues. Germline V lookup: CDR1 DFQATT, CDR2 SNEGSKA (reference sequence). The CDR3 nucleotides are TGCAGTGCTAGATTGCGGCAGGGTGAAAAGACCCAGTACTTC. This sequence encodes CSARLRQGEKTQYF.